Presented here are 27 T cell receptor beta chains from one specimen sequenced in a study of early T cells in non-severe SARS-CoV-2 infection. MiXCR, run by TCRdb on the 5' RACE reads, gives a single entry per CDR3 protein. The sample lists approximately 76,000 distinct CDR3 sequences, around 15% occurring once. Specimen: whole blood. All receptors derive from an adult who was a healthcare worker with PCR-confirmed SARS-CoV-2 infection or an uninfected control (not recorded which).

The chain carries TRBV6-5 and TRBJ1-5; 7 positions agree with TRBD1. Germline trimming cut 7 bases from V and 5 bases from J; bases unmatched to any gene: 8. The CDR3 totals 14 residues. Looked up from germline, CDR1 is MNHEY and CDR2 is SVGAGI. The CDR3 bases are TGTGCCAGCAAGGGCAGGGGGTTTGATCAGCCCCAGCATTTT. This codes for CASKGRGFDQPQHF.

This clonotype was seen at least ten times. This rearrangement joins TRBV20-1 to TRBJ1-1; TRBD1 matches at 8 bases. The CDR3 has 12 residues. Germline V gene sequence: CDR1 DFQATT, CDR2 SNEGSKA (reference sequence). In nucleotides, the CDR3 is TGCAGCTGGACAGGGATGAACACTGAAGCTTTCTTT. Amino acids: CSWTGMNTEAFF.

Details on this clonotype: A read error may explain this, as a much larger clone is one base away. This CDR3 is missing its conserved last phenylalanine or tryptophan, likely due to a read error. The rearrangement joins TRBV7-8 to TRBJ2-3; a weak D match, TRBD1 (5 bases). V was cut by 4 bases and J by 0 bases, with 11 bases left in between. Germline loops: CDR1 SGHVS, CDR2 FQNEAQ. The CDR3 covers 15 residues. In DNA, the CDR3 is TGTGCCAGCAGCTCCAGGACAAGAAGCACAGATACGCAGTATTTG. Amino acids: CASSSRTRSTDTQYL.

The genes are TRBV4-2 and TRBJ1-2; D gene unclear. This CDR3 contains 15 residues. CDR1 is LGHNA, CDR2 YNFKEQ, per germline. Trimming pared 5 bases from V and 3 bases from J, leaving 16 bases between. The CDR3 sequence is CASSTRRTGYYGYTF. The CDR3 bases are TGTGCCAGCAGCACTAGGAGGACGGGGTACTATGGCTACACCTTC.

This clonotype was found many times. This chain joins TRBV18 and TRBJ1-5, with no clear D. The CDR3 has 16 amino acids. Per germline, CDR1 KGHSH and CDR2 LQKENI. V lost 6 bases to trimming and J lost 7 bases, with 22 bases between them. The CDR3: CASSPGRVTGLQPQHF. Here the CDR3 DNA reads TGTGCCAGCTCCCCTGGGAGGGTAACCGGATTGCAGCCCCAGCATTTT.

This clonotype was detected many times. The chain links TRBV6-2 or TRBV6-3 to TRBJ2-5; 11 bases fit TRBD2. The V gene's germline CDR1 is MNHEY and CDR2 SVGEGT. The J segment lost 0 bases and the V segment lost 6 bases, leaving 3 bases of the junction unmatched. This CDR3 has 15 residues. CDR3 coding DNA: TGTGCCAGCAGCCCGGGACTAGCGGACCAAGAGACCCAGTACTTC. Amino acid sequence: CASSPGLADQETQYF.

This clonotype was observed many times. The V and J genes are TRBV7-9 and TRBJ1-5; D is perhaps TRBD1 (5 bases). The CDR3 contains 12 residues. Germline CDR1 is SEHNR and CDR2 is FQNEAQ (reference sequence). Trimming took 3 bases from V and 6 from J, leaving 6 bases between them. The CDR3 region is CASSFGTQPQHF. Written as DNA, the CDR3 is TGTGCCAGCAGCTTCGGGACTCAGCCCCAGCATTTT.

The genes are TRBV7-9 and TRBJ2-5, with a possible D match to TRBD2 (6 bases). V lost 6 bases to trimming and J lost 4 bases, with 39 bases between them. Germline V gene sequence: CDR1 SEHNR, CDR2 FQNEAQ (reference sequence). CDR3 length equals 22 residues. The CDR3 sequence: CASRRLGRTDRPQWFKRETQYF. DNA of the CDR3: TGTGCCAGCAGGCGCCTGGGGAGGACGGATAGACCCCAGTGGTTCAAGCGAGAGACCCAGTACTTC.

This clonotype has ten or more counts. The chain uses TRBV27 and TRBJ1-4, with a tentative D call TRBD1 (6 bases). The germline V and J ends were trimmed by 6 bases and 11 bases, with 19 bases remaining between them. This CDR3 has 14 amino acids. Germline assignment: CDR1 MNHEY and CDR2 SMNVEV (reference sequence). The CDR3 region is CASSQGGDPKKLFF. The CDR3 nucleotides read TGTGCCAGCAGCCAAGGGGGGGACCCAAAGAAACTGTTTTTT. The complete variable domain, with remaining parts taken from reference TRBV27 and TRBJ1-4, reads EAQVTQNPRYLITVTGKKLTVTCSQNMNHEYMSWYRQDPGLGLRQIYYSMNVEVTDKGDVPEGYKVSRKEKRNFPLILESPSPNQTSLYFCASSQGGDPKKLFFGSGTQLSVL.

A word on this clonotype: A much larger clone is a single base away; this may be a read error. The rearrangement joins TRBV7-8 to TRBJ1-5, with D perhaps TRBD1 (5 bases). CDR1 is SGHVS and CDR2 is FQNEAQ in the germline V gene. The CDR3 runs 15 residues. Trimming removed 1 base at V and 7 bases at J, with 14 bases between. The CDR3 DNA follows: TGTGCCAGCAGCTTAGAGGTCAGGGCGAGACAGCCCCAGCATTTT. Protein: CASSLEVRARQPQHF.

This clonotype occurred many times. The CDR3 spells CASSPPGTGYEQYF. The CDR3 DNA reads as TGTGCCAGCAGCCCGCCCGGGACAGGGTACGAGCAGTACTTC. The chain has TRBV11-2 and TRBJ2-7, with 9 bases matching TRBD1. The trim removed 5 bases at V and 4 bases at J, leaving 6 bases unmatched. CDR1 is SGHAT and CDR2 is FQNNGV in the germline V gene. There are 14 residues in the CDR3.

This clonotype was observed many times. V is TRBV10-3 and J is TRBJ1-5, with D possibly matching TRBD1 (6 bases). The ends were cut back, 3 bases at V and 7 bases at J, with 13 bases in the middle. Germline-derived CDR1 and CDR2 are ENHRY and SYGVKD. This CDR3 has 14 amino acids. The DNA for the CDR3 is TGTGCCATCAGTGAAACAGGGTTGGGGCAGCCCCAGCATTTT. Protein: CAISETGLGQPQHF.

The V call is TRBV3-1, the J call TRBJ1-5; tentatively, D is TRBD1 (5 bases). Germline-derived CDR1 and CDR2 are LGHDT and YNNKEL (reference sequence). V was clipped by 1 base and J by 7 bases, with 14 bases between them. This CDR3 is built from 15 residues. Written as DNA, the CDR3 is TGTGCCAGCAGCCAAGGTTCAGGGAACGGACAGCCCCAGCATTTT. Translation gives CASSQGSGNGQPQHF.

The chain combines TRBV20-1 with TRBJ2-3, with 9 bases fitting TRBD2. Germline CDR1 is DFQATT and CDR2 is SNEGSKA (reference sequence). The CDR3 is 16 residues long. V dropped 1 base and J dropped 2; count of bases not matched to a gene: 7. CDR3: CSARGISGGLTDTQYF. In DNA form, the CDR3 reads TGCAGTGCTAGAGGTATTAGCGGGGGCCTCACAGATACGCAGTATTTT.

Note on this clonotype: This may be a read error: a much more frequent sequence differs by one nucleotide. V gene TRBV4-1 combines with J gene TRBJ2-1, with TRBD2 matching over 9 bases. This CDR3 comprises 15 residues. The J segment lost 4 bases and the V segment lost 2 bases, leaving 3 bases of the junction unmatched. Per the germline V gene, CDR1 is MGHRA and CDR2 is YSYEKL. The chain's CDR3 is CASSQLAGTYNEQFF. The CDR3 coding sequence is TGCGCCAGCAGCCAACTAGCGGGGACTTACAATGAGCAGTTCTTC.

This clonotype was seen more than once but under ten times. The chain couples TRBV27 to TRBJ2-7; no clear D. Trimming removed 2 bases from V and 0 bases from J, with 5 bases in between. CDR3 size: 13 residues. Germline V CDR1 and CDR2: MNHEY, SMNVEV (reference sequence). CDR3 nucleotides: TGTGCCAGCAGTTTAGGGCGCTCCTACGAGCAGTACTTC. Its translation: CASSLGRSYEQYF.

The sample holds a few counts of this clonotype. This chain uses TRBV4-1 with TRBJ1-3; TRBD1 might be the D (6 bases). The CDR3 has 16 amino acids. Trimming stripped 2 bases from V and 0 bases from J, with 11 bases between. The germline V gene encodes CDR1 MGHRA and CDR2 YSYEKL. This chain's CDR3 is CASSQHTGFSGNTIYF. In DNA form, the CDR3 reads TGCGCCAGCAGCCAACATACAGGGTTCTCTGGAAACACCATATATTTT.

There are many counts of this clonotype. The chain links TRBV7-8 to TRBJ1-1, with 7 bases identical to TRBD1. V shed 5 bases and J 2 bases; nucleotides not matched to a gene: 14. Germline CDR1 reads SGHVS; CDR2 reads FQNEAQ. This CDR3 comprises 17 residues. The CDR3 sequence: CASSLRRNDRDNTEAFF. In DNA, the CDR3 is TGTGCCAGCAGCCTACGTCGAAACGACAGGGATAACACTGAAGCTTTCTTT.

This clonotype has just a few counts. The CDR3: CSVGSGGNTEAFF. Here the CDR3 DNA reads TGCAGCGTTGGGTCTGGGGGTAACACTGAAGCTTTCTTT. The chain is built from TRBV29-1 and TRBJ1-1; a weak D match, TRBD1 (5 bases). Germline V CDR1 and CDR2: SQVTM, ANQGSEA. Trimming took 4 bases from V and 2 from J, leaving 11 bases between them. This CDR3 spans 13 amino acids. Based on the CDR3 plus reference TRBV29-1 and TRBJ1-1, the full variable domain is SAVISQKPSRDICQRGTSLTIQCQVDSQVTMMFWYRQQPGQSLTLIATANQGSEATYESGFVIDKFPISRPNLTFSTLTVSNMSPEDSSIYLCSVGSGGNTEAFFGQGTRLTVV.

This clonotype appeared a few times. The chain employs TRBV9 and TRBJ1-1; possibly TRBD1 for D (5 bases). This CDR3 is 12 amino acids long. Germline V gene lookup returns CDR1 SGDLS and CDR2 YYNGEE. Trimming took off 0 bases at V and 6 bases at J, with 6 bases between the two ends. In DNA form, the CDR3 reads TGTGCCAGCAGCGTAGGGGACCCTGAAGCTTTCTTT. Translation: CASSVGDPEAFF.

This clonotype has ten or more counts. The V gene is TRBV20-1, the J gene TRBJ1-2; D unclear. The CDR3 has 15 amino acids. The V end lost 0 bases, the J end lost 8 bases, and 19 bases lay between the germline ends. The V gene's germline CDR1 is DFQATT and CDR2 SNEGSKA (reference sequence). The CDR3 region has the DNA TGCAGTGCTAGAGATAGCCGCAGCCCAGGCGGGGGCTACACCTTC. Residues: CSARDSRSPGGGYTF.

This clonotype was observed a few times. The V call is TRBV29-1, the J call TRBJ2-2; no firm D call. Germline V gene sequence: CDR1 SQVTM, CDR2 ANQGSEA. Trimming stripped 7 bases from V and 2 bases from J, with 14 bases between. The CDR3 totals 14 residues. The CDR3 region is CSAYRATNTGELFF. CDR3 nucleotide sequence: TGCAGCGCCTACCGGGCCACCAACACCGGGGAGCTGTTTTTT.

This clonotype came up a few times. The J gene is TRBJ2-1, the V gene TRBV6-5, with 7 bases lining up with TRBD2. The CDR3 sequence is 17 residues long. CDR1 and CDR2 (germline): MNHEY, SVGAGI. The V gene end was trimmed by 9 bases and the J gene end by 5 bases; junction bases not matched to a gene: 19. In DNA, the CDR3 is TGTGCCAGTTCAAGCGTGAAAAGGAGCGGGAACCACAATGAGCAGTTCTTC. Translating it yields CASSSVKRSGNHNEQFF.

This clonotype was detected many times. V is TRBV12-3 or TRBV12-4 and J is TRBJ1-2; 7 bases fit TRBD1. The CDR3 runs 14 residues. With 4 bases clipped from V and 4 bases from J, the junction kept 6 bases outside the gene matches. CDR3 loop: CASSYRGGGYGYTF. CDR3 nucleotides: TGTGCCAGCAGTTACAGGGGAGGGGGCTATGGCTACACCTTC.

The V and J genes are TRBV29-1 and TRBJ2-7; D tentatively fits TRBD1 or TRBD2 (7 bases each). Germline loops: CDR1 SQVTM, CDR2 ANQGSEA. Trimming stripped 6 bases from V and 3 bases from J, with 15 bases between. This CDR3 comprises 13 residues. The CDR3 DNA reads as TGCAGCGTAAGACAGGGAGGGATCTACGAGCAGTACTTC. Protein product: CSVRQGGIYEQYF.

This clonotype was seen a few times. This chain connects TRBV29-1 to TRBJ2-1; no clear D. The CDR3 is 13 residues long. V was shortened by 2 bases and J by 6 bases, with 11 bases between the two germline ends. Germline values: CDR1 SQVTM, CDR2 ANQGSEA. CDR3 bases: TGCAGCGTTGAACTAACCAACTCCAATGAGCAGTTCTTC. Its translation: CSVELTNSNEQFF.

The CDR3 here is CASSRLTSGNIQYF. CDR3 bases: TGTGCCAGCAGTCGCCTCACTAGCGGCAACATTCAGTACTTC. V usage is TRBV12-3 or TRBV12-4 and J usage is TRBJ2-4; 8 nucleotides agree with TRBD2. CDR3 length equals 14 residues. V shed 5 bases and J 7 bases; nucleotides not matched to a gene: 7.